This record looks at one TCR beta chain sequence and its context. This clonotype was seen ten or more times. It lacks a known antigen. Base qualities are not at hand, and no much larger clone is one base apart. Ficoll-Paque density gradient centrifugation was the method used to isolate PBMCs. The listed sequencing device is Illumina NovaSeq 6000. TCRalpha and TCRbeta cDNA libraries were built by 5'RACE with constant-segment primers, adding sample barcodes and unique molecular identifiers. RNA was extracted from every sample with Trizol reagent. Libraries were amplified in two PCR steps, with a second sample barcode and Illumina TruSeq adapters added in the second step. The libraries were sequenced on an Illumina NovaSeq using 2 x 150 bp paired-end reads. In the authors' own workflow: The reads were demultiplexed and collapsed into UMI-guided consensus sequences using migec v1.2.7. Using mixcr v2.1.11, UMI consensuses were aligned to TRA and TRB V and J templates and then assembled into clonotypes. Clonotypes were classified as expanded or contracted when called significant by both edgeR and NoisET, with noise models trained on biological replicates. edgeR calls used a false discovery rate-adjusted p below 0.01 and a log2 fold-change threshold of 1. As an exploratory analysis of dynamics, PCA with hierarchical clustering was applied to max-normalized trajectories of the 1000 most abundant clonotypes. Separately sequenced CD4+ and CD8+ repertoires were used to assign a CD4 or CD8 phenotype to each responding clone. TCRdb itself trimmed the public reads at Q25 with fastp, ran MiXCR and retained productive beta chains. Rows matching on CDR3 protein sequence are summarized as one entry with the most common DNA and genes. The V and J calls reflect TCRdb's pipeline rather than the authors' work. The table for this sample lists about 410,000 distinct CDR3 sequences; more than 15% of them were counted only once. The ten largest clones represent 20% to 25% of the sample.

The data belong to a study of T-cell memory formation after mild COVID-19 (dated by TCRdb to the early 2020s). At the level of the whole study: TCR sequence clusters from the two donors were found to be largely donor specific. In two donors, T-cell clones that expanded and contracted after mild COVID-19 were followed by sequencing TCRalpha and TCRbeta repertoires longitudinally. The cohort comprised two young, previously healthy adult volunteers, one female and one male. Broad study findings and their caveats: Some responding clones were detected in pre-infection memory, suggesting pre-existing cross-reactive memory T cells joined the SARS-CoV-2 response. The study included only a couple of mild cases, and larger cohorts that include severe cases with pre-infection samples were judged to be necessary. Contracting CD4+ clones were found mainly in CM and EM memory subsets, while CD8+ clones were enriched in EMRA. From day 15 to 85, contracting clones showed balanced CD4/CD8 phenotypes, whereas a second wave of clones that expanded from day 15 to 37 leaned towards CD4+. SARS-CoV-2 specificity of the second-wave clones peaking on day 37 was not confirmed.

Relative to germline, V is missing 2 bases and J is missing 10 bases, with 3 bases of the junction outside any gene match. The CDR3 starts with the cysteine, ends with the phenylalanine, and has 15 residues. The sequence is cut down to CDR3 DNA, 45 bases in frame from base 1. From a lookup of the germline V gene, CDR1 and CDR2 are SGHTA and FQGNSA. The origin of this receptor is a man younger than 30 who had mild COVID-19 (a few samples of this study predate the infection). The sample titles of this study are shuffled in the database, so cell type and time point are left out; the donor was told from shared clones. Sequencing was carried out using PBMCs or a T cell subset sorted from them (not recorded which). The chain is encoded by TRBV7-2 joined to TRBJ1-6, with 12 bases aligning to TRBD1. In nucleotide form, the sequence is TGTGCCAGCAGCTTAACGGGACAGGGGGCATCACCCCTCCACTTT. Its product reads: CASSLTGQGASPLHF.